These 24 T cell receptor beta chains were all obtained from the same sample, sequenced in a study of beta chain features in type 1 diabetes. As every portion of the isolated RNA was reverse transcribed, the sequencing read expressed TCRB transcripts. Using immunoSEQ multiplex PCR, the repertoire was profiled, and TCRdb retains in-frame clones only, with some absent. The sample carries 200,000 to 250,000 clones, under 13% recorded once. The sequencing input was central memory CD4+ T cells from blood. These receptors were collected from a young man in good health.

The chain is built from TRBV6-5 and TRBJ2-5; D gene unclear. Germline loops: CDR1 MNHEY, CDR2 SVGAGI. CDR3 length equals 13 residues. V was clipped by 7 bases and J by 3 bases, with 12 bases between them. The chain's CDR3 is CASTATGKETQYF. CDR3 nucleotide sequence: TGTGCCAGCACCGCAACCGGAAAAGAGACCCAGTACTTC.

This clone came up a few times. The rearrangement links TRBV27 to TRBJ1-6; 7 nucleotides match TRBD1. V trimming: 6 bases; J trimming: 2 bases; junction bases outside the gene matches: 4. This CDR3 region has 15 residues. Germline CDR1 reads MNHEY; CDR2 reads SMNVEV (reference sequence). For the CDR3, the DNA is TGTGCCAGCAGCCGACAGGGAACCTATAATTCACCCCTCCACTTT. Its translation is CASSRQGTYNSPLHF.

The chain uses TRBV27 and TRBJ1-4; 9 bases align to TRBD1. Losses at the gene ends were 5 bases for V and 4 bases for J; bases not matched to a gene: 14. The CDR3 has 18 residues. Germline CDR1 is MNHEY and CDR2 is SMNVEV (reference sequence). CDR3: CASSKPGQGSGFNEKLFF. The CDR3 DNA follows: TGTGCCAGCAGTAAACCGGGACAGGGTTCGGGGTTTAATGAAAAACTGTTTTTT.

The chain is built from TRBV30 and TRBJ2-3; D tentatively fits TRBD1 or TRBD2 (6 bases each). CDR1 is GTSNPN, CDR2 SVGIG, per germline (reference sequence). The ends were cut back, 2 bases at V and 0 bases at J, with 15 bases in the middle. This CDR3 is 16 amino acids long. The DNA for the CDR3 is TGTGCCTGGAGTCAAGGGGGGTGGGAGAGCACAGATACGCAGTATTTT. This codes for CAWSQGGWESTDTQYF.

The chain has TRBV11-2 and TRBJ2-1; D could derive from TRBD1 or TRBD2 (5 bases each). The CDR3 runs 18 residues. Trimming left V 4 bases short and J 1 base short, with 20 bases between. Germline V gene data show CDR1 as SGHAT and CDR2 as FQNNGV. The CDR3 protein is CASSSLSGTARSYNEQFF. The CDR3, as DNA: TGTGCCAGCAGCTCCTTATCCGGGACGGCACGATCCTACAATGAGCAGTTCTTC.

This clone was seen only a few times. CDR3 nucleotides: TGTGCCAGCTCACCACCGGGAGGGCAGGGGCACACTGAAGCTTTCTTT. Its translation: CASSPPGGQGHTEAFF. The V gene is TRBV18, the J gene TRBJ1-1, with D possibly matching TRBD1 (6 bases). The V gene's germline CDR1 is KGHSH and CDR2 LQKENI. V gave up 0 bases and J gave up 3 bases, with 14 bases separating them. The CDR3 has 16 amino acids.

V gene TRBV13 combines with J gene TRBJ1-1; D is undetermined. The CDR3 runs to 15 residues. The germline CDR1 and CDR2 sequences are PRHDT and FYEKMQ (reference sequence). V was clipped by 8 bases and J by 0 bases, with 16 bases between them. CDR3: CASQIRGRMNTEAFF. The CDR3 nucleotides are TGTGCCAGCCAGATACGCGGGAGGATGAACACTGAAGCTTTCTTT.

This clone was observed a few times. The CDR3 loop is CASSLRVYNEQFF. The CDR3 bases are TGTGCCAGCAGCTTAAGAGTATACAATGAGCAGTTCTTC. V is TRBV7-2 and J is TRBJ2-1; D gene ambiguous. The V gene's germline CDR1 is SGHTA and CDR2 FQGNSA. The CDR3 spans 13 residues. Between the trimmed V and J ends, which lost 2 bases and 4 bases, there was a span of 6 bases.

The chain combines TRBV7-9 with TRBJ2-7; 9 positions agree with TRBD2. Looked up from germline, CDR1 is SEHNR and CDR2 is FQNEAQ (reference sequence). The CDR3 is 18 amino acids. V lost 1 base, J lost 3 bases, and 13 bases stayed unmatched. The CDR3 DNA sequence: TGTGCCAGCAGCTTAGGATGGAGTAGTAGCGGGAGTTTCTACGAGCAGTACTTC. It yields the protein CASSLGWSSSGSFYEQYF.

This clone was seen a few times. The chain couples TRBV11-2 to TRBJ2-5; weak D call: TRBD2 (5 bases). Germline assignment: CDR1 SGHAT and CDR2 FQNNGV. V was clipped by 5 bases and J by 6 bases, with 10 bases between them. The CDR3 covers 12 residues. CDR3 amino acids: CASSGLGKTQYF. The CDR3, as DNA: TGTGCCAGCAGCGGTCTCGGGAAGACCCAGTACTTC.

For the CDR3, the DNA is TGTGCCTGGAGCTGGGGGGGCCCCGGCAATCAGCCCCAGCATTTT. It translates to CAWSWGGPGNQPQHF. The chain combines TRBV30 with TRBJ1-5; D perhaps matches TRBD1 (6 bases). Trimming stripped 3 bases from V and 2 bases from J, with 14 bases between. The CDR3 runs to 15 residues. Germline V gene lookup returns CDR1 GTSNPN and CDR2 SVGIG (reference sequence).

Only a few counts were recorded for this clone. This chain joins TRBV7-2 and TRBJ2-7; 12 nucleotides agree with TRBD1. Germline CDR1 and CDR2: SGHTA and FQGNSA. Trimming removed 2 bases from V and 5 bases from J; junction bases left unmatched: 4. The CDR3 sequence is 15 residues long. The CDR3 bases are TGTGCCAGCAGCTTACTGGGACAGGGGGCCCACGAGCAGTACTTC. It translates to CASSLLGQGAHEQYF.

The chain has TRBV29-1 and TRBJ2-5, with TRBD2 matching over 13 bases. Germline V CDR1 and CDR2: SQVTM, ANQGSEA. The CDR3 length is 16 residues. V dropped 7 bases and J dropped 5; count of bases not matched to a gene: 13. The CDR3 protein is CSGSRTSGSLGETQYF. CDR3 coding DNA: TGCAGCGGGAGTAGGACTAGCGGGAGCCTCGGGGAGACCCAGTACTTC.

The chain is built from TRBV4-3 and TRBJ2-7; D call uncertain. There are 14 residues in the CDR3. The V end lost 0 bases, the J end lost 6 bases, and 12 bases lay between the germline ends. Germline CDR1 is LGHNA and CDR2 is YSLEER. The CDR3 nucleotides are TGCGCCAGCAGCCAAGATTGGGTGGCAGGCGAGCAGTACTTC. Protein sequence: CASSQDWVAGEQYF.

In its sample, this clone was seen a few times. The chain employs TRBV7-9 and TRBJ2-7; 8 nucleotides line up with TRBD2. Trimming removed 1 base from V and 3 bases from J; junction bases left unmatched: 5. Germline loops: CDR1 SEHNR, CDR2 FQNEAQ (reference sequence). The CDR3 consists of 15 residues. The CDR3: CASSLGASGFYEQYF. DNA of the CDR3: TGTGCCAGCAGCTTAGGGGCTAGCGGGTTCTACGAGCAGTACTTC.

This clone was recorded a few times. The chain recombines TRBV5-4 with TRBJ2-1, with 8 nucleotides matching TRBD2. The V segment lost 4 bases and the J segment 8 bases; nucleotides outside the gene matches: 17. This CDR3 has 17 amino acids. Looked up from germline, CDR1 is SGHNT and CDR2 is YYREEE (reference sequence). The CDR3 DNA is TGTGCCAGCAGCCAAGTCTCGCTCGCGGGAGGTGGCGATGAGCAGTTCTTC. Its translation: CASSQVSLAGGGDEQFF.

This rearrangement joins TRBV10-3 to TRBJ2-2; D tentatively reads TRBD1 or TRBD2 (5 bases each). Trimming pared 10 bases from V and 7 bases from J, leaving 19 bases between. The germline V gene encodes CDR1 ENHRY and CDR2 SYGVKD. The CDR3 covers 14 residues. As DNA, the CDR3 is TGTGCCACGCGCCAGGGACGCTCCCTCGGGGAGCTGTTTTTT. Its protein is CATRQGRSLGELFF.

About this clone itself: Other DNA sequences in the same sample also yield this CDR3. V usage is TRBV7-9 and J usage is TRBJ2-5; D uncertain. Germline CDR1 SEHNR, CDR2 FQNEAQ (reference sequence). The CDR3 extends over 13 amino acids. With 2 bases removed from V and 2 bases from J, the gap between germline ends came to 6 bases. Written as DNA, the CDR3 is TGTGCCAGCAGCTTACAGGATCAAGAGACCCAGTACTTC. This gives the protein CASSLQDQETQYF.

The chain joins TRBV2 to TRBJ2-5; perhaps D is TRBD1 or TRBD2 (6 bases each). Trimming took off 8 bases at V and 5 bases at J, with 18 bases between the two ends. This CDR3 comprises 14 residues. CDR1 SNHLY and CDR2 FYNNEI come from the germline V gene. CDR3 protein: CASVRFGGQETQYF. The CDR3 DNA reads as TGTGCCAGCGTCCGTTTCGGGGGCCAGGAGACCCAGTACTTC.

A few counts support this clone. V usage is TRBV2 and J usage is TRBJ2-1; TRBD2 matches 11 bases. CDR3 length: 14 residues. Germline loops: CDR1 SNHLY, CDR2 FYNNEI. J gave up 3 bases and V 8 bases, and 3 bases lay outside the gene matches. CDR3 coding DNA: TGTGCCAGCGATCTAGCGGGGGGCTACAATGAGCAGTTCTTC. Its protein is CASDLAGGYNEQFF.

Only a few counts were recorded for this clone. A single base separates this from a much larger clone, so it may be a read error. The chain carries TRBV30 and TRBJ2-6; no reliable D call. CDR1 and CDR2 (germline): GTSNPN, SVGIG (reference sequence). CDR3 size: 13 residues. Trimming took 3 bases from V and 2 from J, leaving 5 bases between them. CDR3 region: CAWSPAGANVLTF. The DNA of the CDR3 is TGTGCCTGGAGCCCCGCTGGGGCCAACGTCCTGACTTTC. Based on the CDR3 plus reference TRBV30 and TRBJ2-6, the full variable domain is SQTIHQWPATLVQPVGSPLSLECTVEGTSNPNLYWYRQAAGRGLQLLFYSVGIGQISSEVPQNLSASRPQDRQFILSSKKLLLSDSGFYLCAWSPAGANVLTFGAGSRLTVL.

This chain connects TRBV6-1 to TRBJ1-2; no reliable D call. The CDR3 contains 14 residues. Per germline, CDR1 MNHNS and CDR2 SASEGT. V was trimmed by 8 bases and J by 1 base, leaving 14 bases between them. CDR3 loop: CASGLRRSNYGYTF. For the CDR3, the DNA is TGTGCCAGCGGATTAAGACGGAGTAACTATGGCTACACCTTC.

This clone was detected ten times or more. The chain combines TRBV29-1 with TRBJ1-2, with a tentative D call TRBD1 (5 bases). This CDR3 has 14 amino acids. V shed 3 bases and J shed 4 bases, with 15 bases lying between them. Germline V CDR1 and CDR2: SQVTM, ANQGSEA. CDR3 sequence (DNA): TGCAGCGTTGAGCAGGCCGGGACGGTCTATGGCTACACCTTC. Amino acid sequence: CSVEQAGTVYGYTF. Together with reference TRBV29-1 and TRBJ1-2, the CDR3 gives the full variable domain: SAVISQKPSRDICQRGTSLTIQCQVDSQVTMMFWYRQQPGQSLTLIATANQGSEATYESGFVIDKFPISRPNLTFSTLTVSNMSPEDSSIYLCSVEQAGTVYGYTFGSGTRLTVV.

The V call is TRBV29-1, the J call TRBJ2-5; 11 nucleotides match TRBD2. The V gene's germline CDR1 is SQVTM and CDR2 ANQGSEA. The ends lost 6 bases at V and 1 base at J; junction bases unmatched: 4. The CDR3 runs to 14 residues. CDR3 DNA sequence: TGCAGCGTGGCCGGGACTAGCGGCCAAGAGACCCAGTACTTC. It specifies CSVAGTSGQETQYF.